The 17 T cell receptor beta chains listed next were all sequenced from one sample in a study of blood T cell repertoires in COVID-19. TCRdb's table, derived via immunoSEQ multiplex PCR, lists solely in-frame clones and lacks some. Of about 25,000 clones in the sample, around 90% are singletons; the top ten hold approximately 9%. What was sequenced was peripheral blood. The receptors derive from a human donor with active COVID-19. The donor label of this sample is uncertain.

V is TRBV28 and J is TRBJ2-3; a weak D match, TRBD2 (5 bases). The CDR3 contains 15 residues. CDR1 and CDR2 from the germline V gene are MDHEN and SYDVKM. The V end was cut by 6 bases, the J end by 4 bases, with 17 bases between. This chain's CDR3 is CASSPRRFGADTQYF. The CDR3 nucleotides are TGTGCCAGCAGCCCCAGAAGATTCGGGGCAGATACGCAGTATTTT.

This chain connects TRBV19 to TRBJ2-7, with TRBD1 matching 10 bases. V lost 6 bases to trimming and J lost 2 bases; unmatched junction nucleotides: 7. CDR1 is LNHDA and CDR2 is SQIVND in the germline V gene (reference sequence). The CDR3 extends over 15 amino acids. CDR3 sequence: CASSPGTGETYEQYF. CDR3 DNA: TGTGCCAGTAGCCCCGGGACAGGGGAAACCTACGAGCAGTACTTC.

This sequence joins TRBV5-6 and TRBJ2-1, with 10 nucleotides matching TRBD2. CDR3 length: 13 residues. Germline trimming cut 3 bases from V and 7 bases from J; bases unmatched to any gene: 1. Germline V gene data show CDR1 as SGHDT and CDR2 as YYEEEE. Here the CDR3 DNA reads TGTGCCAGCAGCTCGGGACTAGCGAATGAGCAGTTCTTC. Encoded protein: CASSSGLANEQFF.

V is TRBV19 and J is TRBJ2-1; D possibly corresponds to TRBD1 (5 bases). This CDR3 has 15 residues. Germline V CDR1 and CDR2: LNHDA, SQIVND (reference sequence). V was shortened by 1 base and J by 3 bases, with 10 bases between the two germline ends. The CDR3 DNA sequence: TGTGCCAGTAGTATAGGGCCAGGGAACTACAATGAGCAGTTCTTC. This translates into CASSIGPGNYNEQFF.

The J gene is TRBJ2-5, the V gene TRBV5-1; D gene ambiguous. The germline CDR1 and CDR2 sequences are SGHRS and YFSETQ. CDR3 length: 13 residues. With 4 bases removed from V and 2 bases from J, the gap between germline ends came to 9 bases. The CDR3 is CASSVRLQETQYF. As DNA, the CDR3 is TGCGCCAGCAGCGTGAGGTTGCAAGAGACCCAGTACTTC.

Only one count was recorded for this clone. The chain combines TRBV29-1 with TRBJ2-7; 7 bases agree with TRBD1. CDR3 length equals 13 residues. CDR1 is SQVTM and CDR2 is ANQGSEA in the germline V gene. J gave up 2 bases and V 4 bases, and 5 bases lay outside the gene matches. The CDR3 DNA reads as TGCAGCGTTGGGACAGGAATTCCCTACGAGCAGTACTTC. Protein sequence: CSVGTGIPYEQYF.

The V call is TRBV5-6, the J call TRBJ2-3; 12 bases are shared with TRBD2. Germline CDR1 SGHDT, CDR2 YYEEEE. This CDR3 has 16 amino acids. Trimming took 1 base from V and 2 from J; bases not matched to a gene: 2. The CDR3 DNA reads as TGTGCCAGCAGCTTGAGGACTAGCGGGACCACAGATACGCAGTATTTT. As protein: CASSLRTSGTTDTQYF.

The CDR3 DNA follows: TGTGCCAGCACTGGACTAGCGGTCTCCTACGAGCAGTACTTC. This gives the protein CASTGLAVSYEQYF. The V gene is TRBV7-9, the J gene TRBJ2-7; 10 positions agree with TRBD2. V lost 7 bases and J lost 0; bases outside the gene matches: 3. Per the germline V gene, CDR1 is SEHNR and CDR2 is FQNEAQ (reference sequence). The CDR3 is 14 residues long.

This chain uses TRBV18 with TRBJ2-3; 8 bases map to TRBD2. V dropped 3 bases and J dropped 3; count of bases not matched to a gene: 2. CDR3 length: 14 amino acids. In germline, CDR1 is KGHSH, CDR2 LQKENI. The chain's CDR3 is CASSPSGKTDTQYF. CDR3 nucleotide sequence: TGTGCCAGCTCACCTAGCGGGAAAACAGATACGCAGTATTTT.

This chain connects TRBV30 to TRBJ2-7, with TRBD2 matching 7 bases. Germline trimming cut 4 bases from V and 3 bases from J; bases unmatched to any gene: 6. The CDR3 has 13 residues. The V gene's germline CDR1 is GTSNPN and CDR2 SVGIG (reference sequence). The CDR3: CAWTSPGGYEQYF. CDR3 sequence (DNA): TGTGCCTGGACATCGCCGGGGGGCTACGAGCAGTACTTC.

The V gene is TRBV11-1, the J gene TRBJ1-2; the match to TRBD1 covers 8 bases. Germline CDR1 reads SGHAT; CDR2 reads FQDESV (reference sequence). This CDR3 is built from 15 residues. V was pared by 0 bases and J by 3 bases, with 3 bases of the junction left unmatched. For the CDR3, the DNA is TGTGCCAGCAGCTTAGCGGGACAGGCGGACTATGGCTACACCTTC. Protein product: CASSLAGQADYGYTF.

V and J are TRBV4-1 and TRBJ2-2; 9 bases fit TRBD2. V lost 1 base and J lost 6; bases outside the gene matches: 15. Germline CDR1 MGHRA, CDR2 YSYEKL. This CDR3 spans 19 amino acids. The CDR3 region is CASSQGRGRALIGAGELFF. The CDR3 nucleotides are TGCGCCAGCAGCCAAGGACGCGGGAGGGCCCTGATTGGGGCCGGGGAGCTGTTTTTT.

This chain uses TRBV7-3 with TRBJ2-3; TRBD2 aligns across 14 bases. From germline, CDR1 is SGHTA and CDR2 FQGTGA. Trimming cost V 4 bases and J 5 bases; bases outside gene matches: 5. The CDR3 is 16 amino acids. The CDR3 loop is CASSSTSGRAGDTQYF. Written as DNA, the CDR3 is TGTGCCAGCAGCTCGACTAGCGGGAGGGCCGGAGATACGCAGTATTTT.

The V call is TRBV27, the J call TRBJ2-7; the D gene is possibly TRBD1 (5 bases). V was trimmed by 9 bases and J by 2 bases, leaving 14 bases between them. The CDR3 contains 13 residues. Germline lookup yields CDR1 MNHEY and CDR2 SMNVEV (reference sequence). This CDR3 reads CASGMGPPYEQYF. DNA for the CDR3: TGTGCCAGTGGTATGGGGCCCCCCTACGAGCAGTACTTC.

This chain uses TRBV11-2 with TRBJ1-1; TRBD1 is a possible D gene (5 bases). Germline V gives CDR1 SGHAT, CDR2 FQNNGV. CDR3 size: 14 residues. V lost 5 bases and J 1 base, leaving 11 bases between the germline ends. The CDR3: CASSLGPGNTEAFF. CDR3 in DNA: TGTGCCAGCAGCCTGGGGCCGGGGAACACTGAAGCTTTCTTT.

The chain links TRBV30 to TRBJ1-5; 7 nucleotides agree with TRBD1. Looked up from germline, CDR1 is GTSNPN and CDR2 is SVGIG (reference sequence). J was trimmed by 7 bases and V by 2 bases; bases with no gene match: 8. The CDR3 spans 14 residues. The CDR3 sequence is CAWSLTGAGQPQHF. The CDR3 nucleotides are TGTGCCTGGAGTCTAACAGGGGCAGGACAGCCCCAGCATTTT.

The V call is TRBV30, the J call TRBJ2-7; TRBD2 agrees at 7 bases. Trimming took 1 base from V and 6 from J; bases not matched to a gene: 9. Germline loops: CDR1 GTSNPN, CDR2 SVGIG (reference sequence). The CDR3 contains 14 residues. In nucleotides, the CDR3 is TGTGCCTGGAGTGGGGGGGGAGGGCCACGCGAGCAGTACTTC. Translation gives CAWSGGGGPREQYF.